The 5 T cell receptor beta chains in this list originate from one sample, sequenced in a study of Ad26.COV2.S vaccination and SARS-CoV-2 variants. Treatment: about 20 received Ad26.COV2.S at low or high dose, single or two shots; about five received placebo; per-sample allocation not given. The samples were gathered on day 63 after the first injection of vaccine or placebo. Clones were read by immunoSEQ multiplex PCR, and TCRdb kept only the in-frame ones, dropping some. The data show approximately 280,000 clones, with approximately 89% seen just once and around 3% held by the top ten. This specimen was peripheral blood, taken in a trial of Ad26.COV2.S vaccine versus placebo. Source of these receptors: a person between 18 and 59 years old who received the Ad26.COV2.S COVID-19 vaccine or a placebo.

This clone was observed a few times. The rearrangement links TRBV18 to TRBJ2-7; 7 bases map to TRBD1. Germline V gene sequence: CDR1 KGHSH, CDR2 LQKENI. The CDR3 loop spans 13 amino acids. J lost 3 bases, V lost 6 bases, and 5 bases had no gene match. CDR3 region: CASSPTGDYEQYF. The DNA of the CDR3 is TGTGCCAGCTCCCCAACAGGGGACTACGAGCAGTACTTC.

V gene TRBV10-3 combines with J gene TRBJ2-3, with 10 bases fitting TRBD2. Germline CDR1 reads ENHRY; CDR2 reads SYGVKD. CDR3 length: 16 amino acids. The V segment lost 3 bases and the J segment 3 bases; nucleotides outside the gene matches: 6. The CDR3, as DNA: TGTGCCATCAGTGAACGGCTAGCGGGAGAGACAGATACGCAGTATTTT. Encoded protein: CAISERLAGETDTQYF.

The chain carries TRBV28 and TRBJ2-5; D gene uncertain. Trimming cost V 3 bases and J 6 bases, with 11 bases left between them. This CDR3 is 13 amino acids long. CDR1 is MDHEN, CDR2 SYDVKM, per germline. CDR3 DNA sequence: TGTGCCAGCAGTTTCAAACACTGGCAGACCCAGTACTTC. As protein: CASSFKHWQTQYF.

This clone was observed a single time. At one boundary the junction diverges from the germline segment, which might be a read error. The V call is TRBV11-2, the J call TRBJ2-7; 11 bases align to TRBD1. The CDR3 runs to 12 residues. Germline assignment: CDR1 SGHAT and CDR2 FQNNGV. CDR3 DNA: TGTGCCAGCAGCTTAGGGACAGGGGGCGCGAACTTC. It translates to CASSLGTGGANF.

This chain joins TRBV7-9 and TRBJ2-7; 8 nucleotides match TRBD1. CDR1 is SEHNR, CDR2 FQNEAQ, per germline (reference sequence). Trimming at V came to 2 bases and at J to 3 bases, leaving 3 bases not matched to a gene. The CDR3 consists of 14 residues. The CDR3 DNA reads TGTGCCAGCAGCTTAACCACAGGGGGCTACGAGCAGTACTTC. This codes for CASSLTTGGYEQYF.